This T cell receptor (beta chain) originates from a study of regulatory T cells in long-lasting Graves disease. Study-level results: Newly diagnosed Graves' patients exceeded persistent ones in TCR diversity.

The time point: persistent/refractory GD, antithyroid drugs over 5 years with positive TRAb. Generation of the TCR library employed RNA extracted from PBMCs. Nine milliliters of peripheral blood were drawn into EDTA tubes. To note about this clonotype: Its antigen is still unknown.

Libraries of TCR beta came from iRepertoire HTBI primers plus Arm-PCR of CDR3 regions. Original methodology: Identification across samples found 62 TRBV and 12 to 15 TRBJ segments. TCRdb redid the calling of the multiplex PCR reads with MiXCR, one entry per CDR3 protein. TCRdb, not the authors, supplied the V and J calls. The table has a few hundred thousand distinct CDR3 sequences, around 24% seen once. The clonotype comes from a female donor with Graves disease. The source was peripheral blood mononuclear cells (PBMCs), collected when the disease was refractory, from a patient treated with antithyroid drugs.

Here the CDR3 reads CASSQQGSDLTGELFF. For the CDR3, the DNA is TGCGCCAGCAGTCAACAGGGAAGCGACCTCACCGGGGAGCTGTTTTTT. The gene calls are TRBV5-1 and TRBJ2-2; tentatively, D is TRBD1 (6 bases). V dropped 5 bases and J dropped 4 bases, with 18 bases sitting between them. Germline assignment: CDR1 SGHRS and CDR2 YFSETQ. The CDR3 has 16 residues. The full variable domain, its missing parts supplied by reference TRBV5-1 and TRBJ2-2, is KAGVTQTPRYLIKTRGQQVTLSCSPISGHRSVSWYQQTPGQGLQFLFEYFSETQRNKGNFPGRFSGRQFSNSRSEMNVSTLELGDSALYLCASSQQGSDLTGELFFGEGSRLTVL.